The clone carrying this T cell receptor beta chain was observed at least ten times. Its antigen remains unidentified. Libraries of bulk TCR were made by previously described methods (with listed TCR primers). TCRdb recomputed calls from the PCR reads with MiXCR, one row per CDR3 protein. The sample lists about 330,000 distinct CDR3 sequences, roughly a quarter seen once, with 0.7% to 0.95% in the top ten. This entry is derived from a study of molecular identifiers for immune sequencing clone quantification. Notes on the study in general: For effector cells, clones above 20 RNA copies held over 97% of molecules; for naive cells, under 1%.

The germline gives CDR1 MDHEN, CDR2 SYDVKM. There are 11 residues in the CDR3. Trimming shortened V by 8 bases and J by 6 bases, and 8 bases separated the two germline ends. V usage is TRBV28 and J usage is TRBJ1-5; D gene unclear. The TCR was taken from a human donor in good health. Some libraries in this study had Jurkat cell RNA spiked in. Sequenced: naive CD8+ T cells from blood, with Jurkat cell RNA spiked in. Subset defined: FACS-sorted CD8+CD4-CCR7+CD45RA+ naive T cells. The CDR3 spells CASGVSQPQHF. CDR3 DNA sequence: TGTGCCAGCGGCGTAAGTCAGCCCCAGCATTTT. Looking up the rest from reference TRBV28 and TRBJ1-5 gives the full variable domain: DVKVTQSSRYLVKRTGEKVFLECVQDMDHENMFWYRQDPGLGLRLIYFSYDVKMKEKGDIPEGYSVSREKKERFSLILESASTNQTSMYLCASGVSQPQHFGDGTRLSIL.